This T cell receptor beta chain was retrieved from a study of shared clonotypes between healthy human individuals. The data were produced by immunoSEQ multiplex PCR, yet TCRdb's version contains in-frame clones alone and is incomplete. In the table there are over a million clones, around 97% of which are singletons. The material sequenced was naive CD4+ T cells sorted from blood. Subset denoted: CD45RA+ positively selected. This TCR was sampled from a man aged 25-45 years in good health.

The CDR3 loop reads CASSPPGGQGPEQYF. CDR3 bases: TGTGCCAGCTCACCACCAGGGGGACAGGGGCCGGAGCAGTACTTC. V is TRBV18 and J is TRBJ2-7; 10 nucleotides line up with TRBD1. J gave up 7 bases and V 0 bases, and 6 bases lay outside the gene matches. Germline CDR1 reads KGHSH; CDR2 reads LQKENI. This CDR3 has 15 residues.